This T cell receptor beta chain was observed in a study of cytomegalovirus exposure and HLA in healthy donors. General study results and limits: It was reported that TCR beta sequences correctly inferred the HLA-A and HLA-B alleles for most subjects. Among TCR beta chains of equal frequency, HLA-associated ones were more clonally expanded in a later analysis. When the data were analyzed later, several of the most significant clusters appeared to be linked to common viral pathogens.

PCR primers comprised 60 Vbeta and 13 Jbeta primers. Data came from immunoSEQ multiplex PCR; TCRdb stores just in-frame clones and leaves some out. The sample has 180,000 or so clones, approximately 85% seen once. On this clone: Antigen specificity is unknown.

Whereas donors were nominally healthy upon sampling, unrecorded immune exposures were probable. This CDR3 region has 14 residues. The germline V gene encodes CDR1 SGHKS and CDR2 YYEKEE (reference sequence). Deletions cut 0 bases from V and 0 bases from J, with 7 bases between. The sequenced sample consisted of PBMCs. V usage is TRBV5-5 and J usage is TRBJ2-7, with no clear D. The TCR originated in a man aged 18-30 years in good health and CMV-seropositive. The CDR3 loop is CASSLEPSSYEQYF. The CDR3 DNA follows: TGTGCCAGCAGCTTGGAGCCGAGCTCCTACGAGCAGTACTTC.